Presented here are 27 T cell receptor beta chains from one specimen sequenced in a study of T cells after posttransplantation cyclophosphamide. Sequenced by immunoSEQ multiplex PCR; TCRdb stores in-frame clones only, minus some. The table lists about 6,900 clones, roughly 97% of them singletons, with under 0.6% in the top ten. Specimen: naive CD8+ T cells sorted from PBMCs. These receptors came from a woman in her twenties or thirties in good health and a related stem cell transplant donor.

The CDR3 here is CASSYGLAGNTGELFF. The CDR3 DNA reads TGTGCCAGCAGTTATGGGCTAGCGGGGAACACCGGGGAGCTGTTTTTT. The chain recombines TRBV6-6 with TRBJ2-2, with 8 bases lining up with TRBD2. With V trimmed by 3 bases and J by 1 base, 4 bases remained unmatched. Looked up from germline, CDR1 is MNHNY and CDR2 is SVGAGI (reference sequence). This CDR3 has 16 amino acids.

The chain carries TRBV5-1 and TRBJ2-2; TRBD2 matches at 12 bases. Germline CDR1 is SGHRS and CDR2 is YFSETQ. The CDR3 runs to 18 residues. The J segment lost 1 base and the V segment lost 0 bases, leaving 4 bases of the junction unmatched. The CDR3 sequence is CASSLAGTSGWNTGELFF. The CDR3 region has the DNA TGCGCCAGCAGCTTGGCCGGGACTAGCGGGTGGAACACCGGGGAGCTGTTTTTT.

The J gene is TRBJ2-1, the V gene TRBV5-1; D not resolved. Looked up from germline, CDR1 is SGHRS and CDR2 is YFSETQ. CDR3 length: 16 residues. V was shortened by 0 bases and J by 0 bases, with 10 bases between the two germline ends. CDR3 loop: CASSLDPLSSYNEQFF. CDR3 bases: TGCGCCAGCAGCTTGGACCCCCTGAGCTCCTACAATGAGCAGTTCTTC.

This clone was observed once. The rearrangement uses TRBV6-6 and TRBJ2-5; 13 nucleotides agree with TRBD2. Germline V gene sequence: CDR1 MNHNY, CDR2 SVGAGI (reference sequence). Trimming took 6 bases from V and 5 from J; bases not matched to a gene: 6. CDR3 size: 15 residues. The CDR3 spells CASSPGTSGEETQYF. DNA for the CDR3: TGTGCCAGCAGCCCCGGGACTAGCGGGGAGGAGACCCAGTACTTC.

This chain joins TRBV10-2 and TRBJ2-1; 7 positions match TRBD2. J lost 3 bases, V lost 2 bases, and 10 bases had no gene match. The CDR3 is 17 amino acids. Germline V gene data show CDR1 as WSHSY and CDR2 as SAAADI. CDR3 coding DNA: TGCGCCAGCAGTGAGCTGGAAGGGACTACTTACTACAATGAGCAGTTCTTC. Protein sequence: CASSELEGTTYYNEQFF.

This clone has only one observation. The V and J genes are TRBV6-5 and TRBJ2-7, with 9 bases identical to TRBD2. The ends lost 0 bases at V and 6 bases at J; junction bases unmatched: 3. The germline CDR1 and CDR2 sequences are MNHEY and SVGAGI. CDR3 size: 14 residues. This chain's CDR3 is CASSYSRGGSEQYF. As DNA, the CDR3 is TGTGCCAGCAGTTACTCGCGGGGGGGCTCCGAGCAGTACTTC.

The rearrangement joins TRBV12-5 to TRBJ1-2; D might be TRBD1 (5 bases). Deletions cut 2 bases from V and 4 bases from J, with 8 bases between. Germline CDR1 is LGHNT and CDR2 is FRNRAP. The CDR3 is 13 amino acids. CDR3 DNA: TGTGCTAGTGGTTTGTTCCAGGGCTATGGCTACACCTTC. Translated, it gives CASGLFQGYGYTF.

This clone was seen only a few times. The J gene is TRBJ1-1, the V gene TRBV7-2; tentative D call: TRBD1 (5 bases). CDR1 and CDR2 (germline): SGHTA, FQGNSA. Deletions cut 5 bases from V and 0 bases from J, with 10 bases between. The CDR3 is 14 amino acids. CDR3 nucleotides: TGTGCCAGCAGCGAGGGACTAGTGAACACTGAAGCTTTCTTT. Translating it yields CASSEGLVNTEAFF. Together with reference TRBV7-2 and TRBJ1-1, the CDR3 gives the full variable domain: GAGVSQSPSNKVTEKGKDVELRCDPISGHTALYWYRQSLGQGLEFLIYFQGNSAPDKSGLPSDRFSAERTGGSVSTLTIQRTQQEDSAVYLCASSEGLVNTEAFFGQGTRLTVV.

CDR3 sequence (DNA): TGTGCCAGCAGCCCCAGTCGAGGCGGCTATGGCTACACCTTC. Translation gives CASSPSRGGYGYTF. The chain links TRBV7-6 to TRBJ1-2; the D is unclear. This CDR3 has 14 residues. Germline V CDR1 and CDR2: SGHVS, FNYEAQ. V shed 5 bases and J shed 4 bases, with 14 bases lying between them.

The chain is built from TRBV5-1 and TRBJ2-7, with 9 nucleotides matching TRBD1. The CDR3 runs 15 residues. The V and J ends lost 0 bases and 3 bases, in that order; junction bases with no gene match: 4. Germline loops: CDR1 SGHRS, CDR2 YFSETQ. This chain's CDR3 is CASSLEGQGGYEQYF. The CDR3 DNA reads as TGCGCCAGCAGCTTGGAGGGACAGGGTGGCTACGAGCAGTACTTC.

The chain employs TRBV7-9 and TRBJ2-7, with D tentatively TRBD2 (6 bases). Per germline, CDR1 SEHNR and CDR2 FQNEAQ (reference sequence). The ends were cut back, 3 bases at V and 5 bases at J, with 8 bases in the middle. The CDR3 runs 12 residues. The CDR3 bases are TGTGCCAGCAGCTTTTCGGGGGACGAGCAGTACTTC. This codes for CASSFSGDEQYF.

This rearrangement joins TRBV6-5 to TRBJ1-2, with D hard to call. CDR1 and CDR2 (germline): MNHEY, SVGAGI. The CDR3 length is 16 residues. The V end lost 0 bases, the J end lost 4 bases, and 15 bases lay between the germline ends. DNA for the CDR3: TGTGCCAGCAGTTACTCGCCCAACCCAGGCAGCTATGGCTACACCTTC. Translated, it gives CASSYSPNPGSYGYTF.

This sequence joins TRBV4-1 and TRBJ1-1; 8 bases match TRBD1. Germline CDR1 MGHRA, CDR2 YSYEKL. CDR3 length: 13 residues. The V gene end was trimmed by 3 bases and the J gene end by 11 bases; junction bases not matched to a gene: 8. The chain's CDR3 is CASSHTGGLGAFF. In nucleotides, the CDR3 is TGCGCCAGCAGCCATACAGGGGGTTTAGGGGCTTTCTTT.

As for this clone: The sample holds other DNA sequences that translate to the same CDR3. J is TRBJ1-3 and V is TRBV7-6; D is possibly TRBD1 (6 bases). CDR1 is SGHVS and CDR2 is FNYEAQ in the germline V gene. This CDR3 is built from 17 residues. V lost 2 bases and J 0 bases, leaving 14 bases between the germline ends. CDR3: CASSLMLTGFSGNTIYF. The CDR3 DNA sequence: TGTGCCAGCAGCTTAATGTTGACAGGTTTCTCTGGAAACACCATATATTTT.

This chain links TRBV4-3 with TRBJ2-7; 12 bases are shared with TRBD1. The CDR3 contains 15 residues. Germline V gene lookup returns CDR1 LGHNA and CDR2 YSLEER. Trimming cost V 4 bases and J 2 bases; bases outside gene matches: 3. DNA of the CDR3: TGCGCCAGCAGCCCGGGACAGGGGGCCGCCTACGAGCAGTACTTC. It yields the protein CASSPGQGAAYEQYF.

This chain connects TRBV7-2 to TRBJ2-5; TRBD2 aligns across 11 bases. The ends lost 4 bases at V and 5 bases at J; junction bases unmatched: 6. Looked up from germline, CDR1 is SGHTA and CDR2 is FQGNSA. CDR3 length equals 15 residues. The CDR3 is CASSYLAGGMETQYF. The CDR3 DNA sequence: TGTGCCAGCAGCTATCTAGCGGGGGGAATGGAGACCCAGTACTTC.

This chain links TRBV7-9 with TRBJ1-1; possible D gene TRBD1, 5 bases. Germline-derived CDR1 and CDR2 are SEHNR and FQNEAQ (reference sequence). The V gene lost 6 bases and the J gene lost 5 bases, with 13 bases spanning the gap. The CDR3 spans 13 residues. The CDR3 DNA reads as TGTGCCAGCAGGAGTTCCAGGGAAACTGAAGCTTTCTTT. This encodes CASRSSRETEAFF.

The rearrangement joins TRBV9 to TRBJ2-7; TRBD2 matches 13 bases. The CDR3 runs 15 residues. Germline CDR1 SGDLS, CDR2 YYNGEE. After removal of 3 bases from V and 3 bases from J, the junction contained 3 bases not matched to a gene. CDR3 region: CASSAGLAGDYEQYF. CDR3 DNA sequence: TGTGCCAGCAGCGCCGGACTAGCGGGGGACTACGAGCAGTACTTC.

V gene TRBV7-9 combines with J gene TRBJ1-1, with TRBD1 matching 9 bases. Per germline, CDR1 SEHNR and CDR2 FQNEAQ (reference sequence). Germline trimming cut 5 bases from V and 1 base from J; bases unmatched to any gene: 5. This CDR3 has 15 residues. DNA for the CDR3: TGTGCCAGCAGCGGGGGGGACAGGGAGAACACTGAAGCTTTCTTT. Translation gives CASSGGDRENTEAFF. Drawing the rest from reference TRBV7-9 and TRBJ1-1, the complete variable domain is DTGVSQNPRHKITKRGQNVTFRCDPISEHNRLYWYRQTLGQGPEFLTYFQNEAQLEKSRLLSDRFSAERPKGSFSTLEIQRTEQGDSAMYLCASSGGDRENTEAFFGQGTRLTVV.

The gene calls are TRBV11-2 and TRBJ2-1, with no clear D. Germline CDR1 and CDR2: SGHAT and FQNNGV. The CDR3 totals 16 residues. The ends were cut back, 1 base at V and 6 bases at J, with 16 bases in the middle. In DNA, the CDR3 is TGTGCCAGCAGCTTAGCCCCCGGCCAACGGGTCAATGAGCAGTTCTTC. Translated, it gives CASSLAPGQRVNEQFF.

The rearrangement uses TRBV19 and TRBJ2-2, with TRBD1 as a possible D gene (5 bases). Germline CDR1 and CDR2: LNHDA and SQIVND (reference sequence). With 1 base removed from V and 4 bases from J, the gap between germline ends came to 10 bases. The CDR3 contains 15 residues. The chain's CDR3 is CASSIAQRGTGELFF. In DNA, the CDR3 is TGTGCCAGTAGTATAGCCCAAAGGGGCACCGGGGAGCTGTTTTTT.

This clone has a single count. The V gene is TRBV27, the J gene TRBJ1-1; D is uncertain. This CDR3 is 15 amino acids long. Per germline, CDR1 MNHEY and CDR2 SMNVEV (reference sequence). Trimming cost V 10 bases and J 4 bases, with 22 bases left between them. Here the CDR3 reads CATQIASGMGTEAFF. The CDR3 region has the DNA TGTGCCACCCAAATCGCCTCAGGAATGGGCACTGAAGCTTTCTTT.

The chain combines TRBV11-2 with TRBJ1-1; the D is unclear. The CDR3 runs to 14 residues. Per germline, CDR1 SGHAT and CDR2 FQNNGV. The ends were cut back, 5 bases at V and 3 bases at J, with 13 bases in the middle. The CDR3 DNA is TGTGCCAGCAGCGCACGGGGTGGCGACACTGAAGCTTTCTTT. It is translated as CASSARGGDTEAFF.

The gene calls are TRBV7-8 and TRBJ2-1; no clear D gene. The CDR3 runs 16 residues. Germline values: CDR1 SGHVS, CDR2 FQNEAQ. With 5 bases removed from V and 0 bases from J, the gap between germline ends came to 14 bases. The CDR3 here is CASSPRRLSSYNEQFF. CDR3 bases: TGTGCCAGCAGCCCCCGCCGACTCTCCTCCTACAATGAGCAGTTCTTC.

The CDR3 is CASSDGLYGYTF. As DNA, the CDR3 is TGTGCCAGCAGTGACGGGTTATATGGCTACACCTTC. The J gene is TRBJ1-2, the V gene TRBV6-1; no clear D. CDR3 length equals 12 residues. V was shortened by 3 bases and J by 5 bases, with 7 bases between the two germline ends. The V gene's germline CDR1 is MNHNS and CDR2 SASEGT.

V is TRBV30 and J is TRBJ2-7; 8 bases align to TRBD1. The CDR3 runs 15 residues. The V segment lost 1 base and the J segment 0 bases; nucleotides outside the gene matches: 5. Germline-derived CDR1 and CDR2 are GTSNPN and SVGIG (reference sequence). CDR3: CAWSEPGGFSYEQYF. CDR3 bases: TGTGCCTGGAGTGAACCAGGGGGCTTCTCCTACGAGCAGTACTTC. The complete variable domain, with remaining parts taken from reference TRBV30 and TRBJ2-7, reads SQTIHQWPATLVQPVGSPLSLECTVEGTSNPNLYWYRQAAGRGLQLLFYSVGIGQISSEVPQNLSASRPQDRQFILSSKKLLLSDSGFYLCAWSEPGGFSYEQYFGPGTRLTVT.

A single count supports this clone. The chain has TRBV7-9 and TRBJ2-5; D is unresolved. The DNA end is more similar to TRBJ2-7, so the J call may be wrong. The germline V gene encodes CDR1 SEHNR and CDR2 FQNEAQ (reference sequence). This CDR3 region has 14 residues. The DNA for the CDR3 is TGTGCCAGCAGCCACCCGTTGAGCTCCTACGAGCAGTACTTC. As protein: CASSHPLSSYEQYF.